This TCR beta chain was recovered during a study of graft-versus-host responses after intestinal transplantation (dated by TCRdb to about 2021). In terms of the full investigation: The transplants that recipients got were multivisceral, liver-intestinal, or isolated intestinal. Anti-thymocyte globulin induction was given to all recipients, followed by maintenance tacrolimus and steroids for approximately three years. After intestinal transplantation, graft-versus-host and host-versus-graft alloreactive T cell clones in the graft, circulation and bone marrow were tracked using bulk TCR-beta CDR3 sequencing. Alloreactive clones were identified by sequencing pre-transplant mixed lymphocyte reaction products and comparing these products with unstimulated pre-transplant donor and recipient T cells. The cohort enrolled about two dozen intestinal transplant recipients, one of whom was a retransplant, and a few patients without pretransplant specimens were excluded. Donor T cell macrochimerism was defined as a peak of at least 4% donor T cells among recipient peripheral blood mononuclear cells. Rather than being sequenced by the commercial service, samples from three later patients were sequenced in-house on an Illumina MiSeq and processed with MiXCR.

The library came from the immunoSEQ multiplex PCR assay. For most patients, genomic DNA was isolated with the Qiagen DNeasy Blood and Tissue Kit and sent frozen to Adaptive Biotechnologies for TCR sequencing. For most patients, genomic DNA was subjected to high-throughput TCR-beta CDR3 sequencing by Adaptive Biotechnologies. As for how the authors treated the data: Adaptive's ImmunoSEQ software supplied the TCR sequencing data for 18 patients, while MiXCR and VDJtools were used to process a few other patients. To correct CD4 versus CD8 sorting errors, sequences present in both subsets at a frequency ratio below 5:1 were removed. CDR3 nucleotide sequences shared between donor and recipient were removed because the origin of such sequences could not be assigned. At least 2-fold expansion over unstimulated cells and a minimum CFSE-low frequency of 0.002% (template counts) or 0.001% (read counts) were required for clones to be classified as alloreactive. Mappable clones were those detected in sequenced pre-transplant spleen, lymph node, or MLR CFSE-low populations of the donor or recipient. Cumulative frequency of alloreactive clones was calculated as a percentage of all sequences weighted by copy number. TCRdb's version of the immuneACCESS table is confined to in-frame rearrangements and falls short of the full clone set. An unresolved V gene accounts for under half of the shortfall where checked; the remainder is of unknown origin. V, J and clone size are those of that table, while D and trimming were read from the DNA. The sample table lists tens of thousands of clones, roughly 89% of them with a count of one. The ten largest make up 4% to 5% of the sample.

The time point tag for this specimen amounts to: cells obtained before transplantation from donor or recipient. CD3+CD4+ and CD3+CD8+ populations were FACS-sorted from unstimulated pre-transplant donor and recipient cells taken from spleen or lymph nodes. On this clone: Its antigen has not been determined. No qualities accompany the bases; no much larger clone lies one base away.

Results and caveats for the whole study, not just this receptor: High GvH to HvG T cell clonal ratios were observed in the allografts of patients with donor T cell macrochimerism. Early after transplant, declines in HvG clones were associated with peak levels of circulating GvH clones. GvH clones turned up in recipient bone marrow, with some appearing earlier in ileal mucosa or blood, a pattern consistent with an intestinal mucosal origin. The relatively low number and heterogeneity of intestinal transplant patients limited the conclusions.

Taken from the germline V gene, the CDR1 and CDR2 loops are MNHNS and SASEGT. Relative to germline, V is missing 5 bases and J is missing 2 bases, with 2 bases of the junction outside any gene match. Spanning cysteine to phenylalanine, the CDR3 consists of 14 amino acids. Only CDR3 DNA remains: 42 bases, in frame from the first base. The V and J segments used are TRBV6-1 and TRBJ1-3; TRBD1 fits 8 bases in the junction. This receptor was obtained from a human donor who was the organ donor for an intestinal transplant. Sample: unstimulated CD8+ T cells sorted from spleen or lymph node cells, taken before transplant. In nucleotides, the sequence is TGTGCCAGCAGTCGACAGGGGACTGGAAACACCATATATTTT. This is translated as CASSRQGTGNTIYF.